The 20 T cell receptor beta chains below all came from one sample that was sequenced in a study of response to subunit inactivated influenza vaccine. In TCRdb, the RT-PCR reads were re-called with MiXCR into one record per CDR3 protein. Of 650,000 to 800,000 distinct CDR3 sequences listed, around 13% are singletons. Specimen: PBMCs from blood, collected 14 to 15 days before vaccination. These receptor sequences come from a man aged 45 to 65 who received an inactivated influenza vaccine.

Here the CDR3 reads CSARVRSSYNEQFF. The CDR3 nucleotides are TGCAGTGCTAGAGTACGGAGCTCCTACAATGAGCAGTTCTTC. The chain links TRBV20-1 to TRBJ2-1, with unresolved D. This CDR3 is built from 14 residues. Deletions cut 1 base from V and 0 bases from J, with 7 bases between. Germline CDR1 and CDR2: DFQATT and SNEGSKA (reference sequence).

This clonotype was seen a handful of times. A junction boundary mismatches the germline segment, possibly from a read error. CDR3 amino acids: CASSDIRAHQETQYF. Here the CDR3 DNA reads TGTGCTAGCAGTGATATCCGGGCCCACCAAGAGACCCAGTACTTC. V gene TRBV28 combines with J gene TRBJ2-5, with D unresolved. The CDR3 is 15 amino acids. Looked up from germline, CDR1 is MDHEN and CDR2 is SYDVKM. Using reference TRBV28 and TRBJ2-5 for the parts outside the CDR3, the full variable domain is DVKVTQSSRYLVKRTGEKVFLECVQDMDHENMFWYRQDPGLGLRLIYFSYDVKMKEKGDIPEGYSVSREKKERFSLILESASTNQTSMYLCASSDIRAHQETQYFGPGTRLLVL.

The rearrangement uses TRBV4-3 and TRBJ2-3; D gene ambiguous. Looked up from germline, CDR1 is LGHNA and CDR2 is YSLEER. The CDR3 extends over 14 amino acids. V lost 1 base and J 2 bases, leaving 7 bases between the germline ends. For the CDR3, the DNA is TGCGCCAGCAGCCAAGGACCAGTCACAGATACGCAGTATTTT. Translated: CASSQGPVTDTQYF.

In its sample, this clonotype was seen a few times. The chain is built from TRBV10-3 and TRBJ2-7; 8 positions agree with TRBD2. Germline V gives CDR1 ENHRY, CDR2 SYGVKD. The CDR3 is 16 amino acids. Losses at the gene ends were 3 bases for V and 5 bases for J; bases not matched to a gene: 12. CDR3 coding DNA: TGTGCCATCAGTGACCTCATGGTAGCGGGAAGAAACGAGCAGTACTTC. Protein sequence: CAISDLMVAGRNEQYF.

The gene calls are TRBV11-1 and TRBJ1-3, with unresolved D. V was shortened by 5 bases and J by 0 bases, with 26 bases between the two germline ends. The CDR3 is made up of 20 amino acids. Germline CDR1 is SGHAT and CDR2 is FQDESV (reference sequence). CDR3 amino acids: CASSVPPGIVSDSSGNTIYF. CDR3 bases: TGTGCCAGCAGCGTTCCACCCGGCATTGTCTCCGATAGCTCTGGAAACACCATATATTTT.

The chain is built from TRBV6-2 or TRBV6-3 and TRBJ2-1; possible D gene TRBD1, 6 bases. Germline loops: CDR1 MNHEY, CDR2 SVGEGT. The CDR3 runs 16 residues. Trimming pared 8 bases from V and 4 bases from J, leaving 21 bases between. The CDR3 DNA reads as TGTGCCAGCGGTAACAGGGTTGGGGGCACATACAATGAGCAGTTCTTC. Amino acid sequence: CASGNRVGGTYNEQFF.

This clonotype was observed a handful of times. The J gene is TRBJ2-4, the V gene TRBV21-1; the D segment call TRBD2 is taken from the table without a DNA check. TRBV21-1 is a pseudogene. This CDR3 region has 16 residues. DNA for the CDR3: TGTGCCAGCAGCAAGACGGGAGACCTAGCCAAAAACATTCAGTACTTC. It yields the protein CASSKTGDLAKNIQYF.

This clonotype was observed many times. This sequence joins TRBV5-1 and TRBJ2-3; no reliable D call. V lost 4 bases to trimming and J lost 0 bases, with 15 bases between them. The CDR3 consists of 16 residues. Germline lookup yields CDR1 SGHRS and CDR2 YFSETQ. The CDR3 loop reads CASSEAGPLSTDTQYF. The CDR3 DNA sequence: TGCGCCAGCAGCGAGGCCGGGCCGTTGAGCACAGATACGCAGTATTTT.

The rearrangement links TRBV11-1 to TRBJ2-3, with TRBD2 identical over 7 bases. After removal of 5 bases from V and 2 bases from J, the junction contained 22 bases not matched to a gene. This CDR3 is 20 amino acids long. Germline V gene sequence: CDR1 SGHAT, CDR2 FQDESV (reference sequence). The CDR3 here is CASSPRPWVASGHLTDTQYF. The CDR3 coding sequence is TGTGCCAGCAGCCCAAGGCCTTGGGTGGCTAGCGGACACCTCACAGATACGCAGTATTTT.

This clonotype showed up many times. The chain recombines TRBV10-3 with TRBJ2-1; 8 bases agree with TRBD1. This CDR3 is 14 amino acids long. V dropped 0 bases and J dropped 9; count of bases not matched to a gene: 4. Germline CDR1 is ENHRY and CDR2 is SYGVKD. CDR3 amino acids: CAISESGQVGEQFF. CDR3 nucleotides: TGTGCCATCAGTGAGTCGGGACAGGTTGGTGAGCAGTTCTTC.

V is TRBV4-2 and J is TRBJ2-7; tentative D call: TRBD2 (5 bases). Germline CDR1 reads LGHNA; CDR2 reads YNFKEQ. CDR3 size: 15 residues. V was cut by 0 bases and J by 0 bases, with 9 bases left in between. The CDR3 region has the DNA TGTGCCAGCAGCCAAGAGAGCGGACTCTCCTACGAGCAGTACTTC. It yields the protein CASSQESGLSYEQYF.

In its sample, this clonotype was seen a few times. This chain connects TRBV5-1 to TRBJ2-6; 7 nucleotides align to TRBD2. Losses at the gene ends were 1 base for V and 0 bases for J; bases not matched to a gene: 4. The CDR3 loop spans 17 amino acids. Per germline, CDR1 SGHRS and CDR2 YFSETQ. CDR3: CASSLSGGSSGANVLTF. The DNA for the CDR3 is TGCGCCAGCAGCTTGTCGGGGGGAAGCTCTGGGGCCAACGTCCTGACTTTC.

This clonotype appeared a few times. The chain uses TRBV19 and TRBJ2-2, with D perhaps assigned TRBD1 or TRBD2 (5 bases each). V was clipped by 4 bases and J by 1 base, with 13 bases between them. CDR3 length equals 16 residues. From germline, CDR1 is LNHDA and CDR2 SQIVND (reference sequence). The DNA of the CDR3 is TGTGCCAGTAGTACCCGGGACGGGGTGAACACCGGGGAGCTGTTTTTT. Amino acids: CASSTRDGVNTGELFF.

This clonotype was recorded at least ten times. V is TRBV4-1 and J is TRBJ1-4; D remains unclear. V shed 0 bases and J shed 3 bases, with 8 bases lying between them. Germline-derived CDR1 and CDR2 are MGHRA and YSYEKL. This CDR3 spans 15 amino acids. Here the CDR3 reads CASSQDRRANEKLFF. The CDR3 coding sequence is TGCGCCAGCAGCCAAGATCGGAGGGCTAATGAAAAACTGTTTTTT.

The rearrangement joins TRBV30 to TRBJ2-3, with 12 bases that match TRBD1. The CDR3 spans 16 residues. In germline, CDR1 is GTSNPN, CDR2 SVGIG (reference sequence). V was pared by 1 base and J by 6 bases, with 8 bases of the junction left unmatched. In nucleotides, the CDR3 is TGTGCCTGGAGTGAACCGGGACAGGGGGCTTGGGATACGCAGTATTTT. It is translated as CAWSEPGQGAWDTQYF.

This clonotype was counted a few times. The gene calls are TRBV6-2 or TRBV6-3 and TRBJ2-1; TRBD1 matches at 11 bases. The J segment lost 7 bases and the V segment lost 6 bases, leaving 8 bases of the junction unmatched. The CDR3 spans 15 residues. The V gene's germline CDR1 is MNHEY and CDR2 SVGEGT. For the CDR3, the DNA is TGTGCCAGCAGGAGGACAGGGGGCGCCGTAAATGAGCAGTTCTTC. Its translation: CASRRTGGAVNEQFF.

This rearrangement joins TRBV27 to TRBJ1-1; TRBD1 matches 7 bases. The V segment lost 2 bases and the J segment 6 bases; nucleotides outside the gene matches: 3. Germline V lookup: CDR1 MNHEY, CDR2 SMNVEV (reference sequence). This CDR3 has 13 amino acids. CDR3 residues: CASSLGTVSEAFF. In DNA form, the CDR3 reads TGTGCCAGCAGTTTAGGGACAGTCTCTGAAGCTTTCTTT.

The chain combines TRBV3-1 with TRBJ1-1; weak D call: TRBD1 (5 bases). CDR1 and CDR2 from the germline V gene are LGHDT and YNNKEL (reference sequence). The CDR3 has 14 amino acids. Between the trimmed V and J ends, which lost 2 bases and 6 bases, there was a span of 13 bases. CDR3 sequence (DNA): TGTGCCAGCAGCCAAATGCAGGGAGGGGCTGAAGCTTTCTTT. Protein: CASSQMQGGAEAFF.

There are a few counts of this clonotype. The V gene is TRBV4-1, the J gene TRBJ2-5; D ambiguous. V was trimmed by 3 bases and J by 0 bases, leaving 14 bases between them. CDR3 size: 16 residues. Germline assignment: CDR1 MGHRA and CDR2 YSYEKL. The CDR3 region has the DNA TGCGCCAGCAGCCAGATTGTGGGGTTTTACCAAGAGACCCAGTACTTC. Residues: CASSQIVGFYQETQYF.

V is TRBV29-1 and J is TRBJ1-1; possibly TRBD1 for D (6 bases). The V gene lost 7 bases and the J gene lost 1 base, with 10 bases spanning the gap. Germline V lookup: CDR1 SQVTM, CDR2 ANQGSEA. The CDR3 runs 12 residues. This chain's CDR3 is CSEIQGNTEAFF. The CDR3 bases are TGCAGCGAAATACAGGGGAACACTGAAGCTTTCTTT.